What follows is one TCR beta chain and its context. The antigen remains unidentified. The study reverse transcribed the entire isolated RNA, so it sequenced expressed TCRB transcripts. Clones were read by immunoSEQ multiplex PCR, and TCRdb kept only the in-frame ones, dropping some. The sample has hundreds of thousands of clones, 11% to 15% seen once. This sample is part of a study of beta chain features in type 1 diabetes. Study observations and caveats: Moderate but significant shortening of TCRB CDR3s was recorded in all four CD4+ subsets from Type 1 diabetes patients.

Sequencing was done on a sample of central memory CD4+ T cells from blood. The sequence was collected from a young man in good health.

CDR3 residues: CASSDRTGGINGYTF. As DNA, the CDR3 is TGTGCCAGCAGCGATAGGACAGGGGGCATTAATGGCTACACCTTC. V gene TRBV5-6 combines with J gene TRBJ1-2, with 11 bases aligning to TRBD1. The CDR3 has 15 amino acids. The junction had 8 bases not matched to a gene; V was cut back by 4 bases and J by 6 bases. Germline V gene lookup returns CDR1 SGHDT and CDR2 YYEEEE.